A selection of T cell receptor beta chains follows, all from one sample in a study of sequential checkpoint blockade in melanoma. The data were produced by immunoSEQ multiplex PCR, yet TCRdb's version contains in-frame clones alone and is incomplete. There are about 20,000 clones in the sample; 73% occur only once, and more than 4% lies in the top ten. This specimen was tumor tissue (inferred from file names), taken from a patient given nivolumab and ipilimumab in sequence. The source is a human donor with melanoma. Each CDR3 is given with its conserved first and last residue. D genes are given only for firm matches. The listing skips clone size in some rows; elsewhere it reads once, few, many or a size class.

>TRBV11-1|.|.|TRBJ2-1
TGTGCCAGCAGCTTGGCTAGAAGGCCTACAAGCGAGCAGTTCTTC
CASSLARRPTSEQFF
>TRBV12-5|.|.|TRBJ1-5
TGTGCCACCCGAAGGGGGAATAGCAATCAGCCCCAGCATTTT
CATRRGNSNQPQHF
>TRBV9|.|.|TRBJ1-1
TGTGCCAGCAGCGTAGCCATTAACACTGAAGCTTTCTTT
CASSVAINTEAFF
>TRBV18|.|.|TRBJ1-4
TGTGCCAGCTCACCAGACGGGGGCGGGGACGAAAAACTGTTTTTT
CASSPDGGGDEKLFF
>TRBV27|TRBD1|once|TRBJ1-5
TGTGCCAGCAGTTTATCGGGGGACAGGGTGCTGCAGCCCCAGCATTTT
CASSLSGDRVLQPQHF
>TRBV7-5|.|.|TRBJ2-1
TGTGCCAGCAGCTTCTTAGGGACTAGCGGGATTAATGAGCAGTTCTTC
CASSFLGTSGINEQFF
>TRBV11-3|TRBD1|once|TRBJ2-2
TGTGCCAGCAGCTTAGGGGACAGTCGATACACCGGGGAGCTGTTTTTT
CASSLGDSRYTGELFF
>TRBV7-1|.|few|TRBJ1-5
TGTGCCAGCAGCTTAGGTTGGGGAGGAAGGCAGCCCCAGCATTTT
CASSLGWGGRQPQHF
>TRBV7-6|TRBD2|.|TRBJ2-5
TGTGCCAGCAGCCCCAATTCGGGAGGGCGAGGAGAGACCCAGTACTTC
CASSPNSGGRGETQYF
>TRBV9|.|few|TRBJ2-2
TGTGCCAGCAGCGTAGAGGGGGCCGGGGAGCTGTTTTTT
CASSVEGAGELFF
>TRBV29-1|.|.|TRBJ2-6
TGCAGCGTTCTCGGGGGATCTGGGGCCAACGTCCTGACTTTC
CSVLGGSGANVLTF
>TRBV30|.|.|TRBJ2-7
TGTGCCTGGACCCTGGGGCAGTACGAGCAGTACTTC
CAWTLGQYEQYF
>TRBV6-8|TRBD2|.|TRBJ2-3
TGTGCCAGCAGACGGACTAGCGGGAGTACGGGCACAGATACGCAGTATTTT
CASRRTSGSTGTDTQYF
>TRBV10-2|.|.|TRBJ1-6
TGCGCCATCGGGGAGGGCGCCAATAATTCACCCCTCCACTTT
CAIGEGANNSPLHF
>TRBV6-7|.|.|TRBJ1-6
TGTGCCAGCACTAGATCTGGTCGTTCACCCCTCCACTTT
CASTRSGRSPLHF
>TRBV5-2|.|.|TRBJ2-5
TGTGCCAGCAGCCGGGACAGGGGAGAGACCCAGTACTTC
CASSRDRGETQYF
>TRBV9|.|.|TRBJ2-1
TGTGCCAGCAGTTCACTAGTTATCAGTGAGCGGTTCTTC
CASSSLVISERFF
>TRBV30|TRBD1|.|TRBJ1-6
TGTGCCTGGAACCGGGACAGGGGGCATTCACCCCTCCACTTT
CAWNRDRGHSPLHF
>TRBV11-1|TRBD2|few|TRBJ2-2
TGTGCCAGCAGCTTAGTGCCTAGCGGGGTGAACACCGGGGAGCTGTTTTTT
CASSLVPSGVNTGELFF
>TRBV14|.|.|TRBJ2-2
TGTGCCAGCAGCGATCCCCCCGGGACACTTAACACCGGGGAGCTGTTTTTT
CASSDPPGTLNTGELFF
>TRBV2|TRBD1|few|TRBJ1-6
TGTGCCAGCAGTGACTCCACAGGGGTGGATAATTCACCCCTCCACTTT
CASSDSTGVDNSPLHF
>TRBV6-8|.|.|TRBJ2-4
TGTGCCAGCAGCCGGGACTCCTCCATGGGGGATATTCAGTACTTC
CASSRDSSMGDIQYF
>TRBV29-1|.|.|TRBJ1-1
TGCAGCGTTCAGGGTTTGAGGTACACTGAAGCTTTCTTT
CSVQGLRYTEAFF
>TRBV28|.|.|TRBJ1-1
TGTGCCAGCAGTCTGTCCAGGGAGCGAGCTTTCTTT
CASSLSRERAFF
>TRBV30|.|.|TRBJ1-5
TGTGCCTGGAGTGAGGGGAGCAATCAGCCCCAGCATTTT
CAWSEGSNQPQHF
>TRBV23-1|.|few|TRBJ1-5
TGCGCCAGCAGTCAGAAGGAAGGAGGCTCTAATCAGCCCCAGCATTTT
CASSQKEGGSNQPQHF
>TRBV19|.|once|TRBJ2-7
TGTGCCAGTAGTATGAAAGCGTATTCCTACGAGCAGTACTTC
CASSMKAYSYEQYF
>TRBV7-4|.|.|TRBJ2-5
TGTGCCAGTCGGGGATGGCAACAAGAGACCCAGTACTTC
CASRGWQQETQYF
>TRBV9|.|.|TRBJ2-1
TGTGCCAGCAGCGTAGGCGGAGCAAACAATGAGCAGTTCTTC
CASSVGGANNEQFF
>TRBV5-1|TRBD2|.|TRBJ2-1
TGCGCCAGCAGCCCGGGGACACTAGCGGGAAGAGAGCAGTTCTTC
CASSPGTLAGREQFF
>TRBV14|TRBD1|.|TRBJ2-6
TGTGCCAGCAGCCAAGATAGAGGACAGGGATCTGGGGCCAACGTCCTGACTTTC
CASSQDRGQGSGANVLTF
>TRBV10-3|.|few|TRBJ1-3
TGTGCCATCAGTGAGGGGGGACTCTCTGGAAACACCATATATTTT
CAISEGGLSGNTIYF
>TRBV5-1|.|.|TRBJ2-7
TGCGCCAGCAGCTTGGATCAGGCGGGTTGGGACGAGCAGTACTTC
CASSLDQAGWDEQYF
>TRBV11-3|TRBD1|.|TRBJ1-3
TGTGCCAGCAGCCCCCGGACAGGGGAAGGAAACACCATATATTTT
CASSPRTGEGNTIYF
>TRBV7-6|.|few|TRBJ1-4
TGTGCCAGCAGCCTAATAACGGTTAATGAAAAACTGTTTTTT
CASSLITVNEKLFF
>TRBV9|TRBD2|.|TRBJ2-2
TGTGCCAGCAGCGCAGGACTAGCGGTCCCCGGGGAGCTGTTTTTT
CASSAGLAVPGELFF
>TRBV11-3|.|few|TRBJ1-1
TGTGCCAGCAGCCCGGGCGGGGGGCGCGGGAACACTGAAGCTTTCTTT
CASSPGGGRGNTEAFF
>TRBV18|.|.|TRBJ2-7
TGTGCCAGCTCACCACCATCAGGGCCCTACGAGCAGTACTTC
CASSPPSGPYEQYF
>TRBV11-3|.|.|TRBJ2-1
TGTGCCAGCAGCCTGGGGGCCTCCTACAATGAGCAGTTCTTC
CASSLGASYNEQFF
>TRBV18|.|once|TRBJ1-2
TGTGCCAGCTCACCACCCGGGGACATTGGAGGCTACACCTTC
CASSPPGDIGGYTF
>TRBV6-7|.|.|TRBJ1-5
TGTGCCAGCAGTTATCCCCGGGCAGTTGGAAGTCAGCCCCAGCATTTT
CASSYPRAVGSQPQHF
>TRBV6-8|.|.|TRBJ2-1
TGTGCCAGCAGTCTGCTGGGGTGGGATGAGCAGTTCTTC
CASSLLGWDEQFF
>TRBV18|.|.|TRBJ1-1
TGTGCCAGCTCACAGGGGGTCGGGACTGAAGCTTTCTTT
CASSQGVGTEAFF
>TRBV12-1|.|.|TRBJ2-2
TGTGCCAGCAGCCAAGAAGGATGGCGGACTAGCGAGGACACCGGGGAGCTGTTTTTT
CASSQEGWRTSEDTGELFF
>TRBV7-5|.|.|TRBJ2-3
TGTGCCAGCAGCGTTAACGTTAGGGCAGATACGCAGTATTTT
CASSVNVRADTQYF
>TRBV5-1|.|.|TRBJ2-3
TGCGCCAGCAGCTTGAGTTTTCGGAGAGATACGCAGTATTTT
CASSLSFRRDTQYF
>TRBV30|.|.|TRBJ2-7
TGTGCCTGGAGTGAAGGACAGCCCTACGAGCAGTACTTC
CAWSEGQPYEQYF
>TRBV8-2|.|.|TRBJ2-7
TGTGCCAGCAGTTTATCGACAGGGGGCGGCGAGCAGTACTTC
CASSLSTGGGEQYF
>TRBV2|TRBD1|medium-sized|TRBJ2-7
TGTGCCAGCAGTGTAATGAGACAGGGGGACGAGCAGTACTTC
CASSVMRQGDEQYF
>TRBV30|.|.|TRBJ1-1
TGTGCCTGGACACCAGGGCGAACTGAAGCTTTCTTT
CAWTPGRTEAFF
>TRBV14|.|.|TRBJ1-5
TGTGCCAGCAGCCAGGGGGGTGTGGCCCAGCATTTT
CASSQGGVAQHF
>TRBV18|TRBD2|.|TRBJ2-1
TGTGCCAGCTCAGGACTAGGCAACAATGAGCAGTTCTTC
CASSGLGNNEQFF
>TRBV14|.|few|TRBJ2-1
TGTGCCAGCAGCCAAGATGGGGTCAATGAGCAGTTCTTC
CASSQDGVNEQFF
>TRBV29-1|.|.|TRBJ2-7
TGCAGCGTTCGCAGCCTTGGAGTGGTAGGGGAGCAGTACTTC
CSVRSLGVVGEQYF
>TRBV9|.|few|TRBJ1-1
TGTGCCAGCAGCTGGGGGATGAACACTGAAGCTTTCTTT
CASSWGMNTEAFF